The 8 T cell receptor beta chains listed next were all sequenced from one sample in a study of blood T cell repertoires in COVID-19. Repertoires were generated with immunoSEQ multiplex PCR, while TCRdb's copy carries only in-frame clones and drops some. The sample lists some 140,000 clones, 85% to 90% seen once, with around 4.7% in the top ten. Sample: peripheral blood. These receptors were taken from a human donor in a cohort sampled during active COVID-19.

V is TRBV7-2 and J is TRBJ2-5, with 10 bases that match TRBD2. Germline CDR1 reads SGHTA; CDR2 reads FQGNSA. J lost 4 bases, V lost 0 bases, and 5 bases had no gene match. The CDR3 is 16 residues long. This chain's CDR3 is CASSLAGAGGSETQYF. The CDR3 coding sequence is TGTGCCAGCAGCTTAGCAGGAGCGGGGGGGTCAGAGACCCAGTACTTC.

V is TRBV15 and J is TRBJ2-3, with 7 bases that match TRBD2. The CDR3 covers 16 residues. Germline CDR1 and CDR2: LNHNV and YYDKDF (reference sequence). After removal of 0 bases from V and 0 bases from J, the junction contained 3 bases not matched to a gene. The CDR3 region is CATSRERRGSTDTQYF. CDR3 coding DNA: TGTGCCACCAGCAGAGAAAGGCGGGGGAGCACAGATACGCAGTATTTT.

This clone has only one observation. The chain links TRBV30 to TRBJ1-4; a possible D gene is TRBD1 (6 bases). V shed 3 bases and J shed 7 bases, with 33 bases lying between them. CDR3 length equals 20 residues. Germline V gene data show CDR1 as GTSNPN and CDR2 as SVGIG (reference sequence). The CDR3 loop reads CAWSKRVSWTDKNPPEKLFF. The CDR3 nucleotides read TGTGCCTGGAGCAAAAGGGTTAGTTGGACAGACAAGAATCCTCCTGAAAAACTGTTTTTT.

This clone has a single count. The rearrangement links TRBV5-1 to TRBJ1-2, with 7 bases that match TRBD1. Germline lookup yields CDR1 SGHRS and CDR2 YFSETQ. V dropped 4 bases and J dropped 6; count of bases not matched to a gene: 6. The CDR3 is 13 amino acids. This CDR3 reads CASSPGQEHGYTF. The CDR3 DNA is TGCGCCAGCAGCCCCGGACAGGAGCATGGCTACACCTTC.

The rearrangement uses TRBV5-8 and TRBJ2-7, with TRBD1 identical over 8 bases. V was clipped by 4 bases and J by 4 bases; unmatched bases: 10. The CDR3 spans 15 residues. Germline values: CDR1 SGHTS, CDR2 YDEGEE. The CDR3 DNA follows: TGTGCCAGCAGCCGCTCGAGGACAGGGAATTACGAGCAGTACGTC. It encodes CASSRSRTGNYEQYV.

The chain couples TRBV5-1 to TRBJ2-5; the match to TRBD2 covers 15 bases. Losses at the gene ends were 5 bases for V and 5 bases for J; bases not matched to a gene: 13. CDR1 SGHRS and CDR2 YFSETQ come from the germline V gene. CDR3 length: 18 residues. DNA of the CDR3: TGCGCCAGCAGTTGGACCCCGGGACTAGCGGGAGGTCTTGAGACCCAGTACTTC. Residues: CASSWTPGLAGGLETQYF.

This sequence joins TRBV19 and TRBJ2-5, with D tentatively TRBD2 (5 bases). The CDR3 covers 13 residues. CDR1 is LNHDA and CDR2 is SQIVND in the germline V gene (reference sequence). The germline V and J ends were trimmed by 6 bases and 4 bases, with 12 bases remaining between them. The CDR3 DNA follows: TGTGCCAGTAGCCTGCTAGGAGGAGAGACCCAGTACTTC. Its protein is CASSLLGGETQYF. Filled out from reference TRBV19 and TRBJ2-5, the complete variable domain reads DGGITQSPKYLFRKEGQNVTLSCEQNLNHDAMYWYRQDPGQGLRLIYYSQIVNDFQKGDIAEGYSVSREKKESFPLTVTSAQKNPTAFYLCASSLLGGETQYFGPGTRLLVL.

This rearrangement joins TRBV18 to TRBJ1-5; 7 bases are a match to TRBD1. Germline-derived CDR1 and CDR2 are KGHSH and LQKENI. The CDR3 runs 14 residues. The junction had 5 bases not matched to a gene; V was cut back by 4 bases and J by 5 bases. Here the CDR3 reads CASSLGQAYQPQHF. The CDR3 nucleotides read TGTGCCAGCTCACTTGGACAGGCATATCAGCCCCAGCATTTT.